The source of this T cell receptor (beta chain) is a study of cytomegalovirus exposure and HLA in healthy donors. Primers: 60 Vbeta forward and 13 Jbeta reverse. Data came from immunoSEQ multiplex PCR; TCRdb stores just in-frame clones and leaves some out. The repertoire table contains about 58,000 clones. Sequenced sample: PBMCs. The receptor was derived from a male donor in good health and CMV-seronegative.

The CDR3 spells CASSSPGQGIYEQYF. The CDR3 coding sequence is TGTGCCAGCAGCTCCCCGGGACAGGGGATCTACGAGCAGTACTTC. The rearrangement links TRBV4-2 to TRBJ2-7, with 10 bases matching TRBD1. Germline CDR1 is LGHNA and CDR2 is YNFKEQ. This CDR3 has 15 residues. The V gene end was trimmed by 5 bases and the J gene end by 3 bases; junction bases not matched to a gene: 7.